This T cell receptor (beta chain) was recovered during a study of OX40 agonist ivuxolimab in advanced cancers. Study background: The diagnoses of dose-escalation patients were hepatocellular carcinoma, melanoma, renal cell or head and neck cancer. Therapy given before enrollment (anti-PD-1, anti-PD-L1 or anti-CTLA-4) was allowed, and approximately 40% had some.

The method was immunoSEQ multiplex PCR; TCRdb's version includes in-frame clones alone and lacks a portion of them. The sample carries approximately 94,000 clones, approximately 81% recorded once. As concerns this clone: The antigen is unknown.

Study-wide results and caveats: Clonal expansion by week 6 occurred in CD4+ and CD8+ blood T cells (at 0.1 to 3.0 mg/kg).

Germline CDR1 LNHDA, CDR2 SQIVND (reference sequence). CDR3 size: 18 residues. V was pared by 4 bases and J by 0 bases, with 22 bases between. Source: CD4+ or CD8+ T cells sorted from blood, taken in a trial of the OX40 agonist ivuxolimab. The chain couples TRBV19 to TRBJ2-7; tentatively, D is TRBD1 (6 bases). This sequence was found in an adult with an advanced solid tumor such as melanoma, head and neck, liver or kidney cancer. CDR3 sequence reads: CASSTRGRGRLSSYEQYF. The CDR3 DNA sequence: TGTGCCAGTAGTACCCGGGGCAGGGGCCGCCTTAGCTCCTACGAGCAGTACTTC.